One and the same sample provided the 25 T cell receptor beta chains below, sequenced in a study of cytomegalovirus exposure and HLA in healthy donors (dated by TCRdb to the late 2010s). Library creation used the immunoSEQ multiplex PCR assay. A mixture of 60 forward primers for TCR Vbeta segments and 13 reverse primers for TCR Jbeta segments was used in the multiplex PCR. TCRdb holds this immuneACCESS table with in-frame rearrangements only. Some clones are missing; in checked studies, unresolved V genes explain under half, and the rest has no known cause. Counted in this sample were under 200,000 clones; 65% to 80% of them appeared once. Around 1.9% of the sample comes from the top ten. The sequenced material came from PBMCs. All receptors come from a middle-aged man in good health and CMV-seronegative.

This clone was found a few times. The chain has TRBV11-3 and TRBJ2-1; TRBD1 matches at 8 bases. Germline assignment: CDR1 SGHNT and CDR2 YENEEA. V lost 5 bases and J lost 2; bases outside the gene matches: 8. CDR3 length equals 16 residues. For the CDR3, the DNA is TGTGCCAGCAGCCAAGGGGCAGGGGGCGCCTACAATGAGCAGTTCTTC. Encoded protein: CASSQGAGGAYNEQFF.

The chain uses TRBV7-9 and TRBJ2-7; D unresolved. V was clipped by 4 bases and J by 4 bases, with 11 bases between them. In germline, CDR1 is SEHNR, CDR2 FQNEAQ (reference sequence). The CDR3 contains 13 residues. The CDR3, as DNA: TGTGCCAGCAGCTCGACACTCGCATACGAGCAGTACTTC. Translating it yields CASSSTLAYEQYF.

CDR3: CATGTGPTEAFF. CDR3 DNA: TGTGCCACCGGGACAGGTCCCACTGAAGCTTTCTTT. The gene calls are TRBV28 and TRBJ1-1; the match to TRBD1 covers 8 bases. The germline CDR1 and CDR2 sequences are MDHEN and SYDVKM. The CDR3 loop spans 12 amino acids. Trimming took 10 bases from V and 4 from J; bases not matched to a gene: 5. The full variable domain, with the rest looked up from reference TRBV28 and TRBJ1-1, is DVKVTQSSRYLVKRTGEKVFLECVQDMDHENMFWYRQDPGLGLRLIYFSYDVKMKEKGDIPEGYSVSREKKERFSLILESASTNQTSMYLCATGTGPTEAFFGQGTRLTVV.

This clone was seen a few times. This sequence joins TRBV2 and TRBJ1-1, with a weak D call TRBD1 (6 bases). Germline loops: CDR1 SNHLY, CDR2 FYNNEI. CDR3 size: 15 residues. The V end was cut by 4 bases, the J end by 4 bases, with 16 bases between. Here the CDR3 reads CASSGTVWGSTEAFF. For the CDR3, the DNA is TGTGCCAGCAGTGGGACAGTTTGGGGTAGCACTGAAGCTTTCTTT.

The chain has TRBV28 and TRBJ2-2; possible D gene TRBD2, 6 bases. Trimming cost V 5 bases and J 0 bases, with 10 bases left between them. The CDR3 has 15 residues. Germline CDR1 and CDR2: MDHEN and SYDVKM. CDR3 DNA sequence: TGTGCCAGCAGTCGCGGGATCTCGAACACCGGGGAGCTGTTTTTT. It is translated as CASSRGISNTGELFF.

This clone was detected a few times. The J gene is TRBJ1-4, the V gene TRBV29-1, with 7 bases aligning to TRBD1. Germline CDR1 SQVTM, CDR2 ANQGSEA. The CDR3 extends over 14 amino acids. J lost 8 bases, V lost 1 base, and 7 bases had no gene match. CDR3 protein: CSVEAGTAGEKLFF. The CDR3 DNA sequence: TGCAGCGTTGAAGCCGGGACAGCAGGAGAAAAACTGTTTTTT.

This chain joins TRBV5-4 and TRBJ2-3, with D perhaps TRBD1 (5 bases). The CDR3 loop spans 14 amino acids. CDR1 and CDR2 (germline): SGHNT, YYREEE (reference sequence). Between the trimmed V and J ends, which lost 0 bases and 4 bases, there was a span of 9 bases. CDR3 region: CASSLDRRADTQYF. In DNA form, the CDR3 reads TGTGCCAGCAGCTTGGACCGCAGGGCAGATACGCAGTATTTT.

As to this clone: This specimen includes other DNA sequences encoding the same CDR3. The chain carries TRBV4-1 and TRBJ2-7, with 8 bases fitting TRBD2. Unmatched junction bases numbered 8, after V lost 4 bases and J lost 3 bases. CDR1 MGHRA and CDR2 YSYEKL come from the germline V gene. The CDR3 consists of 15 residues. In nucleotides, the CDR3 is TGCGCCAGCAGCCCAACCGGGACTAGAGGCTACGAGCAGTACTTC. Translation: CASSPTGTRGYEQYF.

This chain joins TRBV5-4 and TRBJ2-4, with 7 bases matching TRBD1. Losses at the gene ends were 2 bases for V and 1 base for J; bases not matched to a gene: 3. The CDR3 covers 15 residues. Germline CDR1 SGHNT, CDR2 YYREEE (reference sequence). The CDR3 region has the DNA TGTGCCAGCAGCTTAAACAGGGGTGCCAAAAACATTCAGTACTTC. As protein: CASSLNRGAKNIQYF.

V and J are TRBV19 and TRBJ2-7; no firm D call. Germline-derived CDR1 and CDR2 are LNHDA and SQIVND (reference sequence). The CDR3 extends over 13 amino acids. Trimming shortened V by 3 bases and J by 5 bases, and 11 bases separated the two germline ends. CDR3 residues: CASSMQVWNEQYF. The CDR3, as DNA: TGTGCCAGTAGTATGCAGGTCTGGAACGAGCAGTACTTC.

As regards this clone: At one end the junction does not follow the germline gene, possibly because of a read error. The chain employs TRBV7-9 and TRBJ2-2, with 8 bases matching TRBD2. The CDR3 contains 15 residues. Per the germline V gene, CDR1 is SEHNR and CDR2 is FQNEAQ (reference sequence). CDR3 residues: CSSSLLAGGTGELFF. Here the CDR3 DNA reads TGTTCCAGCAGCTTACTCGCGGGGGGTACCGGGGAGCTGTTTTTT.

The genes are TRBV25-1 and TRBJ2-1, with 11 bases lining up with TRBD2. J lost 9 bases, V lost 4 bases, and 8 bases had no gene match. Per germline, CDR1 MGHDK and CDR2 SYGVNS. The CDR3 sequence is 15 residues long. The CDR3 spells CASSVLAGEGREQFF. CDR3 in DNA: TGTGCCAGCAGTGTACTAGCGGGGGAGGGACGTGAGCAGTTCTTC.

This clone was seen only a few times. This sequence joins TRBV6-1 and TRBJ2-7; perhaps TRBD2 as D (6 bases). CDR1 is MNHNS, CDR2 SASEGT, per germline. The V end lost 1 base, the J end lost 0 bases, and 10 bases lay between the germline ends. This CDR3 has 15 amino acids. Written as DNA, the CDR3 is TGTGCCAGCAGTGAAGTGGGACTCACCTCCTACGAGCAGTACTTC. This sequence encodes CASSEVGLTSYEQYF.

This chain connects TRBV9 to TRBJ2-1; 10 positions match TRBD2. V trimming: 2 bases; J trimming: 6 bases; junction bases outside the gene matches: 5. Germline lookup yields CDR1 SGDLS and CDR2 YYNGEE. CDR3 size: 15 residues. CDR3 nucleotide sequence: TGTGCCAGCAGCGTGCTAGCGGGAGCATTCAATGAGCAGTTCTTC. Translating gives CASSVLAGAFNEQFF.

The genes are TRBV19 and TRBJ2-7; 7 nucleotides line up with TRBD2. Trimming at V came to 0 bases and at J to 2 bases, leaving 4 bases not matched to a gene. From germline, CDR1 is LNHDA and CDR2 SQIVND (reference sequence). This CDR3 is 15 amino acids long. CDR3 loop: CASSIEGGITYEQYF. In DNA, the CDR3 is TGTGCCAGTAGTATAGAGGGGGGGATTACCTACGAGCAGTACTTC.

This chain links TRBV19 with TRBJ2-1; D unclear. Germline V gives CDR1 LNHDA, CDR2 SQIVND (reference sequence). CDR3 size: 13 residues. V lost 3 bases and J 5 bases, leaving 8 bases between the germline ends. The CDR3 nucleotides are TGTGCCAGTAGTATTTACTCGCACAATGAGCAGTTCTTC. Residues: CASSIYSHNEQFF.

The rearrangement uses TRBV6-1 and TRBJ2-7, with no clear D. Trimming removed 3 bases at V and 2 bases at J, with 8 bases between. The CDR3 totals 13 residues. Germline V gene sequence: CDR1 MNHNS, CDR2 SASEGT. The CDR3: CASSESGTYEQYF. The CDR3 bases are TGTGCCAGCAGTGAGTCAGGTACCTACGAGCAGTACTTC.

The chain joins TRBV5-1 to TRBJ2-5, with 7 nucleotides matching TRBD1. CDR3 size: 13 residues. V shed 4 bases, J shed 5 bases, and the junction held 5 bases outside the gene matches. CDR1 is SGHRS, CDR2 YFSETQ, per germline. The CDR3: CASSPGQPETQYF. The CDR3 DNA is TGCGCCAGCAGCCCGGGACAGCCCGAGACCCAGTACTTC.

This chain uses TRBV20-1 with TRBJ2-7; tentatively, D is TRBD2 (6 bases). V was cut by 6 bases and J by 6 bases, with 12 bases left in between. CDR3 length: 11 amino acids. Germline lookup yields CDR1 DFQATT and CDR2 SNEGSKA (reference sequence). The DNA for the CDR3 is TGCAGTGCACCGGAGGGGCCCGAGCAGTACTTC. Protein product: CSAPEGPEQYF.

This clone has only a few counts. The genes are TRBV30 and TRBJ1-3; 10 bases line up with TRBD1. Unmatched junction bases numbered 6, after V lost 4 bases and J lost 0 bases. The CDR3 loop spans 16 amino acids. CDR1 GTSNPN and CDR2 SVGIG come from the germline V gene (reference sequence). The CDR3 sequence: CAWTRDRGHSGNTIYF. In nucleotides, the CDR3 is TGTGCCTGGACCCGGGACAGGGGTCACTCTGGAAACACCATATATTTT.

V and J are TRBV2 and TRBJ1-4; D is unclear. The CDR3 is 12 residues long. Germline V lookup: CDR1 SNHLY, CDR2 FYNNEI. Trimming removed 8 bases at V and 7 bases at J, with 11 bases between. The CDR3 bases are TGTGCCAGCGGACTCTCAGGTGAAAAACTGTTTTTT. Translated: CASGLSGEKLFF. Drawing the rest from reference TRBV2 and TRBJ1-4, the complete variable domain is EPEVTQTPSHQVTQMGQEVILRCVPISNHLYFYWYRQILGQKVEFLVSFYNNEISEKSEIFDDQFSVERPDGSNFTLKIRSTKLEDSAMYFCASGLSGEKLFFGSGTQLSVL.

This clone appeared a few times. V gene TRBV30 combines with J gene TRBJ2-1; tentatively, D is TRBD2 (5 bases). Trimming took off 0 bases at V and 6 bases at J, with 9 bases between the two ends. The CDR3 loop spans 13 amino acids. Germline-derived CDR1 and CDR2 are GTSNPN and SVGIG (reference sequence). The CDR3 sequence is CAWSVTIRNEQFF. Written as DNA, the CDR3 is TGTGCCTGGAGTGTGACTATCCGCAATGAGCAGTTCTTC.

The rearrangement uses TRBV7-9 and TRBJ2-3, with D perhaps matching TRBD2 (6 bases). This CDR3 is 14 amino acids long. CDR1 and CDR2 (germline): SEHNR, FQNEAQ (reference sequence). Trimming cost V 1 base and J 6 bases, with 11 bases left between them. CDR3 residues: CASSLVLARDTQYF. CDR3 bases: TGTGCCAGCAGCTTAGTTCTAGCGAGGGATACGCAGTATTTT. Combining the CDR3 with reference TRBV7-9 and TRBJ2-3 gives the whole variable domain DTGVSQNPRHKITKRGQNVTFRCDPISEHNRLYWYRQTLGQGPEFLTYFQNEAQLEKSRLLSDRFSAERPKGSFSTLEIQRTEQGDSAMYLCASSLVLARDTQYFGPGTRLTVL.

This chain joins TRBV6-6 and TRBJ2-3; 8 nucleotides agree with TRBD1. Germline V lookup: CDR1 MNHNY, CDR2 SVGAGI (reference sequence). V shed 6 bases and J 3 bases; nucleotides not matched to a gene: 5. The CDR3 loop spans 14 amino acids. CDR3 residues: CASREDRVTDTQYF. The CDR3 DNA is TGTGCCAGCAGAGAGGACAGGGTAACAGATACGCAGTATTTT.

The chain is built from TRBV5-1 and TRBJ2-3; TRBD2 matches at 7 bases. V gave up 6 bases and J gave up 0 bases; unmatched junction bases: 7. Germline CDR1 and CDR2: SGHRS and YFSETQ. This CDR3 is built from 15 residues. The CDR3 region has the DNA TGCGCCAGCACAACTAGCGTAACTAGCACAGATACGCAGTATTTT. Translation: CASTTSVTSTDTQYF.